This T cell receptor (beta chain) was sequenced in a study of T cells in Graves' hyperthyroidism and ophthalmopathy. Points from the study as a whole: The model made its ophthalmopathy prediction, and onset followed a median about 6.8 months later. Also found in blood were most expanded thyroid clonotypes above 0.001.

Patients having uncontrolled infection, another autoimmune disease, pregnancy or lactation were not included. Fresh 10 ml peripheral blood yielded PBMCs. V shed 4 bases, J shed 1 base, and the junction held 6 bases outside the gene matches. The CDR3 contains 15 residues. The germline V gene encodes CDR1 SGHRS and CDR2 YFSETQ. Researchers amplified the TCR beta CDR3 regions from RNA transcripts. First-round RT-PCR of the TCR CDR3 relied on the HTBI primer set. Using its own MiXCR run on the multiplex PCR reads, TCRdb lists one record per CDR3 protein. The sample carries about 770,000 distinct CDR3 sequences, 15% to 20% recorded once. About this clonotype: As yet, its antigen is unknown.

Sequenced sample: blood. The sequence was collected from a woman in her forties or fifties with Graves' hyperthyroidism that later progressed to Graves' ophthalmopathy. This sequence joins TRBV5-1 and TRBJ2-7, with 9 bases that match TRBD1. The CDR3: CASSNPGTGSYEQYF. CDR3 DNA sequence: TGCGCCAGCAGCAACCCAGGGACAGGGTCCTACGAGCAGTACTTC.